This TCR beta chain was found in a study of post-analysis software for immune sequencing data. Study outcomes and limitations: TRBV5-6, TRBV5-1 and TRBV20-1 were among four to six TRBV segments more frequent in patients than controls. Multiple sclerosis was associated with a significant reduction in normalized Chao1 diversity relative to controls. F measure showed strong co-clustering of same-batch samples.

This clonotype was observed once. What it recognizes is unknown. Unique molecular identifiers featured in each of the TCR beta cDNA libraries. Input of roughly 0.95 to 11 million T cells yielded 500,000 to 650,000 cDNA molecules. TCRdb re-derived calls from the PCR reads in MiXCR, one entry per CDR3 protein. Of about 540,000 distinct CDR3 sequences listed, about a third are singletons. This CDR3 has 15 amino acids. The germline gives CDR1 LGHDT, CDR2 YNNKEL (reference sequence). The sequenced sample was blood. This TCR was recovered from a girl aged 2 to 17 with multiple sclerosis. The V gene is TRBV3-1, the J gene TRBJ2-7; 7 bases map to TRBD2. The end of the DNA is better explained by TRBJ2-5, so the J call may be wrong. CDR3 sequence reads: CASSQMASGEETQYF. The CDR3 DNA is TGTGCCAGCAGCCAAATGGCTAGCGGAGAAGAGACCCAGTACTTC.